The 24 T cell receptor beta chains below were found in one sample sequenced in a study of cytotoxic CD8 clonotypes in ibrutinib-treated CLL. Some clones are missing from TCRdb's copy, which holds only in-frame ones; the method was immunoSEQ multiplex PCR. The table includes 60,000 to 70,000 clones, around 52% detected once. The material was PBMCs, obtained after 12 months of ibrutinib treatment. The receptors were gathered from a human donor with chronic lymphocytic leukemia.

The chain links TRBV5-6 to TRBJ1-4; weak D call: TRBD1 (5 bases). Trimming stripped 1 base from V and 6 bases from J, with 13 bases between. Germline lookup yields CDR1 SGHDT and CDR2 YYEEEE. The CDR3 totals 15 residues. This CDR3 is CASSLINGADEKLFF. The CDR3 DNA sequence: TGTGCCAGCAGCTTGATAAACGGGGCTGATGAAAAACTGTTTTTT.

The sample holds many counts of this clone. The V and J genes are TRBV5-5 and TRBJ1-5; no definite D call. Per the germline V gene, CDR1 is SGHKS and CDR2 is YYEKEE (reference sequence). There are 15 residues in the CDR3. Trimming took 0 bases from V and 2 from J, leaving 9 bases between them. The CDR3, as DNA: TGTGCCAGCAGCTTGGGGGGAAGCGGCAATCAGCCCCAGCATTTT. Translating it yields CASSLGGSGNQPQHF.

This chain uses TRBV6-5 with TRBJ1-1, with D unresolved. CDR3 length: 13 residues. V lost 6 bases to trimming and J lost 4 bases, with 12 bases between them. Per germline, CDR1 MNHEY and CDR2 SVGAGI. The CDR3: CASSGPVLTEAFF. The CDR3 coding sequence is TGTGCCAGCAGCGGGCCAGTCCTCACTGAAGCTTTCTTT.

The chain recombines TRBV5-4 with TRBJ2-6; D is unclear. Germline V gene data show CDR1 as SGHNT and CDR2 as YYREEE (reference sequence). The CDR3 totals 15 residues. V was shortened by 0 bases and J by 1 base, with 5 bases between the two germline ends. The CDR3 DNA reads TGTGCCAGCAGCTTGGGGCAGTCTGGGGCCAACGTCCTGACTTTC. It is translated as CASSLGQSGANVLTF.

This clone appeared a few times. The chain combines TRBV5-1 with TRBJ1-1; D not certain. This CDR3 is 13 amino acids long. Germline CDR1 reads SGHRS; CDR2 reads YFSETQ. With 2 bases removed from V and 1 base from J, the gap between germline ends came to 6 bases. The CDR3 loop reads CASSFMWNTEAFF. CDR3 nucleotides: TGCGCCAGCAGCTTTATGTGGAACACTGAAGCTTTCTTT.

This chain links TRBV5-1 with TRBJ2-4, with 7 nucleotides matching TRBD2. The CDR3 consists of 15 residues. CDR1 SGHRS and CDR2 YFSETQ come from the germline V gene. J gave up 7 bases and V 2 bases, and 9 bases lay outside the gene matches. The CDR3: CASSFRPTGGNIQYF. The CDR3 DNA is TGCGCCAGCAGCTTTCGACCGACGGGAGGCAACATTCAGTACTTC. The whole variable domain, filled in from reference TRBV5-1 and TRBJ2-4, reads KAGVTQTPRYLIKTRGQQVTLSCSPISGHRSVSWYQQTPGQGLQFLFEYFSETQRNKGNFPGRFSGRQFSNSRSEMNVSTLELGDSALYLCASSFRPTGGNIQYFGAGTRLSVL.

This clone came up once. The rearrangement joins TRBV11-1 to TRBJ2-2; 11 nucleotides agree with TRBD1. Germline-derived CDR1 and CDR2 are SGHAT and FQDESV (reference sequence). The V and J ends lost 5 bases and 5 bases, in that order; junction bases with no gene match: 4. CDR3 size: 15 residues. CDR3 residues: CASSPDRGRTGELFF. As DNA, the CDR3 is TGTGCCAGCAGCCCGGACAGGGGGCGGACCGGGGAGCTGTTTTTT.

The chain couples TRBV7-9 to TRBJ2-2; D not resolved. Between the trimmed V and J ends, which lost 1 base and 4 bases, there was a span of 7 bases. The CDR3 loop spans 14 amino acids. Germline V gene data show CDR1 as SEHNR and CDR2 as FQNEAQ (reference sequence). CDR3 coding DNA: TGTGCCAGCAGCTTAGACGCCGGCACCGGGGAGCTGTTTTTT. Translation: CASSLDAGTGELFF.

V usage is TRBV30 and J usage is TRBJ2-5; 9 nucleotides match TRBD2. Germline V gene sequence: CDR1 GTSNPN, CDR2 SVGIG (reference sequence). V gave up 2 bases and J gave up 5 bases; unmatched junction bases: 9. This CDR3 contains 15 residues. The CDR3 nucleotides read TGTGCCTGGAGTACCGGGACTAGCTTGCGGGAGACCCAGTACTTC. It encodes CAWSTGTSLRETQYF.

As to this clone: Possible read error: a much larger clone is one base away. The CDR3 sequence: CAWSLGRGNYGYTF. Here the CDR3 DNA reads TGTGCCTGGAGCCTTGGAAGGGGTAACTATGGCTACACCTTC. The gene calls are TRBV30 and TRBJ1-2, with D maybe TRBD1 (5 bases). Trimming left V 3 bases short and J 1 base short, with 12 bases between. This CDR3 is 14 amino acids long. Germline V CDR1 and CDR2: GTSNPN, SVGIG (reference sequence).

This chain connects TRBV5-6 to TRBJ1-1; D is possibly TRBD1 (5 bases). CDR3 length equals 13 residues. From germline, CDR1 is SGHDT and CDR2 YYEEEE. The V and J ends lost 3 bases and 10 bases respectively, with 16 bases between them. CDR3 in amino acids: CASSWGTGTRAFF. The CDR3 DNA reads as TGTGCCAGCAGCTGGGGGACCGGGACTCGAGCTTTCTTT.

The gene calls are TRBV28 and TRBJ1-1; 7 nucleotides align to TRBD1. The junction had 13 bases not matched to a gene; V was cut back by 4 bases and J by 5 bases. CDR1 MDHEN and CDR2 SYDVKM come from the germline V gene. There are 16 residues in the CDR3. The CDR3 sequence is CASSSPGGGRGTEAFF. CDR3 bases: TGTGCCAGCAGTTCTCCTGGAGGGGGCCGAGGGACTGAAGCTTTCTTT.

This clone was found a few times. The genes are TRBV7-9 and TRBJ2-1; 11 bases align to TRBD2. V gave up 5 bases and J gave up 4 bases; unmatched junction bases: 4. Germline CDR1 reads SEHNR; CDR2 reads FQNEAQ (reference sequence). The length of the CDR3 is 15 residues. The CDR3 protein is CASSTRTSGYNEQFF. The CDR3 DNA reads as TGTGCCAGCAGCACTCGGACTAGCGGGTACAATGAGCAGTTCTTC. Full variable domain (outside the CDR3, taken from reference TRBV7-9 and TRBJ2-1): DTGVSQNPRHKITKRGQNVTFRCDPISEHNRLYWYRQTLGQGPEFLTYFQNEAQLEKSRLLSDRFSAERPKGSFSTLEIQRTEQGDSAMYLCASSTRTSGYNEQFFGPGTRLTVL.

The chain recombines TRBV27 with TRBJ2-3, with 9 bases identical to TRBD1. Unmatched junction bases numbered 8, after V lost 3 bases and J lost 4 bases. Per the germline V gene, CDR1 is MNHEY and CDR2 is SMNVEV (reference sequence). The CDR3 extends over 16 amino acids. CDR3 protein: CASSFRTGDYSDTQYF. CDR3 sequence (DNA): TGTGCCAGCAGTTTTAGGACAGGGGATTATTCAGATACGCAGTATTTT.

J is TRBJ2-3 and V is TRBV7-6; possible D gene TRBD2, 7 bases. V gave up 6 bases and J gave up 4 bases, with 11 bases separating them. CDR3 length: 13 residues. In germline, CDR1 is SGHVS, CDR2 FNYEAQ. The chain's CDR3 is CASSLGGPDTQYF. The CDR3 DNA follows: TGTGCCAGCAGTCTCGGGGGGCCAGATACGCAGTATTTT.

The chain is built from TRBV28 and TRBJ1-2; no reliable D call. The CDR3 sequence is 11 residues long. Germline CDR1 is MDHEN and CDR2 is SYDVKM. Trimming took 10 bases from V and 8 from J, leaving 14 bases between them. The CDR3 coding sequence is TGTGCCACTCGACCTAGGGTGGGCTACACCTTC. This gives the protein CATRPRVGYTF.

This clone occurred many times. The chain combines TRBV11-2 with TRBJ1-2; D gene ambiguous. Germline assignment: CDR1 SGHAT and CDR2 FQNNGV. V lost 0 bases and J 7 bases, leaving 6 bases between the germline ends. The CDR3 has 12 residues. CDR3 in DNA: TGTGCCAGCAGCTTAGAGGGGTTTGGCTACACCTTC. Protein product: CASSLEGFGYTF.

This chain connects TRBV25-1 to TRBJ1-4, with TRBD1 matching over 9 bases. The J segment lost 8 bases and the V segment lost 1 base, leaving 8 bases of the junction unmatched. This CDR3 is built from 16 residues. The germline gives CDR1 MGHDK, CDR2 SYGVNS. DNA for the CDR3: TGTGCCAGCAGTGAATCTTACAGGGGGCCTGGGGAAAAACTGTTTTTT. Its protein is CASSESYRGPGEKLFF. Full variable domain (rest looked up from reference TRBV25-1 and TRBJ1-4): EADIYQTPRYLVIGTGKKITLECSQTMGHDKMYWYQQDPGMELHLIHYSYGVNSTEKGDLSSESTVSRIRTEHFPLTLESARPSHTSQYLCASSESYRGPGEKLFFGSGTQLSVL.

This sequence joins TRBV7-8 and TRBJ2-5; 9 nucleotides agree with TRBD2. The germline V gene encodes CDR1 SGHVS and CDR2 FQNEAQ. The V and J ends lost 5 bases and 4 bases, in that order; junction bases with no gene match: 8. The CDR3 runs 15 residues. This chain's CDR3 is CASSHSGSGSETQYF. The CDR3 nucleotides are TGTGCCAGCAGCCATAGCGGGAGCGGGTCAGAGACCCAGTACTTC.

V and J are TRBV19 and TRBJ2-2, with TRBD1 matching 8 bases. The ends lost 6 bases at V and 0 bases at J; junction bases unmatched: 0. The CDR3 contains 14 residues. Germline V gives CDR1 LNHDA, CDR2 SQIVND (reference sequence). The CDR3 here is CASRQGANTGELFF. The CDR3 DNA sequence: TGTGCCAGTAGACAGGGGGCGAACACCGGGGAGCTGTTTTTT.

This clone was detected a few times. J is TRBJ2-7 and V is TRBV15; 9 nucleotides line up with TRBD1. V lost 6 bases to trimming and J lost 0 bases; unmatched junction nucleotides: 6. The CDR3 spans 15 residues. Looked up from germline, CDR1 is LNHNV and CDR2 is YYDKDF (reference sequence). Here the CDR3 reads CATSRPGQGSYEQYF. Here the CDR3 DNA reads TGTGCCACCAGTCGCCCGGGACAGGGCTCCTACGAGCAGTACTTC.

The V call is TRBV28, the J call TRBJ2-7, with a weak D call TRBD2 (5 bases). V shed 7 bases and J shed 0 bases, with 13 bases lying between them. The CDR3 extends over 14 amino acids. Per the germline V gene, CDR1 is MDHEN and CDR2 is SYDVKM. The CDR3 protein is CASTRYDYSYEQYF. CDR3 coding DNA: TGTGCCAGCACGCGGTACGACTACTCCTACGAGCAGTACTTC.

The chain joins TRBV5-6 to TRBJ2-5; D unresolved. CDR3 length: 14 amino acids. V dropped 1 base and J dropped 7 bases, with 14 bases sitting between them. Germline loops: CDR1 SGHDT, CDR2 YYEEEE. CDR3 residues: CASSLTSSFGTQYF. The CDR3 region has the DNA TGTGCCAGCAGCTTGACTTCGTCCTTCGGGACCCAGTACTTC. Filled out from reference TRBV5-6 and TRBJ2-5, the complete variable domain reads DAGVTQSPTHLIKTRGQQVTLRCSPKSGHDTVSWYQQALGQGPQFIFQYYEEEERQRGNFPDRFSGHQFPNYSSELNVNALLLGDSALYLCASSLTSSFGTQYFGPGTRLLVL.

This rearrangement joins TRBV7-9 to TRBJ2-5, with 8 bases lining up with TRBD1. CDR1 and CDR2 (germline): SEHNR, FQNEAQ (reference sequence). The J segment lost 2 bases and the V segment lost 5 bases, leaving 10 bases of the junction unmatched. CDR3 length: 16 amino acids. In DNA form, the CDR3 reads TGTGCCAGCAGCACCCCCGACAGGGGAAGGCAAGAGACCCAGTACTTC. As protein: CASSTPDRGRQETQYF.